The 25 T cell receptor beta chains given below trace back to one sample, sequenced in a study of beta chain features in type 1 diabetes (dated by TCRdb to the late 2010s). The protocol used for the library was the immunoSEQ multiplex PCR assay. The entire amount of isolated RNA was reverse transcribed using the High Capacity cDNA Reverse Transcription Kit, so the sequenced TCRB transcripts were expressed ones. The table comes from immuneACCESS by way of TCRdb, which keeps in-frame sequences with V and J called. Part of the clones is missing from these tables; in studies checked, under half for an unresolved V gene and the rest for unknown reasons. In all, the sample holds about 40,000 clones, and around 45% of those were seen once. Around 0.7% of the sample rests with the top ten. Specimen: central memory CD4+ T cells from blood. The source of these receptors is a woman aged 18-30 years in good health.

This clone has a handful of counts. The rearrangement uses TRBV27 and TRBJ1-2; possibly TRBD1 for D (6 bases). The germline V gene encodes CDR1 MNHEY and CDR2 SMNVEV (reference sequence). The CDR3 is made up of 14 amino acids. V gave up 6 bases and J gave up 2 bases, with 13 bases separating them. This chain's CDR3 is CASRYQQGNYGYTF. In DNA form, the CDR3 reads TGTGCCAGCAGGTACCAACAGGGAAACTATGGCTACACCTTC.

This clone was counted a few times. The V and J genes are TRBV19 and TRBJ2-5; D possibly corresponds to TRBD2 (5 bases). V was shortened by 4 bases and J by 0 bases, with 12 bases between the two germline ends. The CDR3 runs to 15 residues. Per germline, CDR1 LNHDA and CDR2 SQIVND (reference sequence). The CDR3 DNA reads TGTGCCAGTAGTAAGAGGGCCCGCAACCAAGAGACCCAGTACTTC. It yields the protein CASSKRARNQETQYF.

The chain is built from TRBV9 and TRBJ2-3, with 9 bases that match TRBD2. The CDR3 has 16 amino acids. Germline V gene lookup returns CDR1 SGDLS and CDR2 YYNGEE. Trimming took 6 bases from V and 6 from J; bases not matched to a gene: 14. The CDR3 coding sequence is TGTGCCAGCACTCGCTTTGGCGGGAGGGCCGGGGATACGCAGTATTTT. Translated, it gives CASTRFGGRAGDTQYF.

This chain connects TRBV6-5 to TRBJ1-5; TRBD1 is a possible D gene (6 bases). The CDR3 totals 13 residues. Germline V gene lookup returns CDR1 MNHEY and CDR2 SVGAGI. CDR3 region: CASGAGVGQPQHF. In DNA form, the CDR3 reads TGTGCGTCCGGGGCAGGGGTTGGTCAGCCCCAGCATTTT.

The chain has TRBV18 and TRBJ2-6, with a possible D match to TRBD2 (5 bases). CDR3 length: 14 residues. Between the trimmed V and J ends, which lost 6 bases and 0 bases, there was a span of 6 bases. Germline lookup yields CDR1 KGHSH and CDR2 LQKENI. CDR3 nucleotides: TGTGCCAGCTCTGGGAGCTCTGGGGCCAACGTCCTGACTTTC. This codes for CASSGSSGANVLTF.

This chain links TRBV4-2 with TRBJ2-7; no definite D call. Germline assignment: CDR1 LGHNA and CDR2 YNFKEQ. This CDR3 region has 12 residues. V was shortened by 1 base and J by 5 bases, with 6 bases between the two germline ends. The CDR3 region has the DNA TGTGCCAGCAGCCAAGGCCGAGACGAGCAGTACTTC. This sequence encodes CASSQGRDEQYF.

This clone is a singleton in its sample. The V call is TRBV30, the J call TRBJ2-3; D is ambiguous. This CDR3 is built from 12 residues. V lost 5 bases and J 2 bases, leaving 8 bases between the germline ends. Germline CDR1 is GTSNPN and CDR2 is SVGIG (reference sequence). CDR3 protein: CAWSRSTDTQYF. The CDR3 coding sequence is TGTGCCTGGTCCAGATCCACAGATACGCAGTATTTT.

The CDR3 sequence is CASSERVYGYTF. CDR3 sequence (DNA): TGTGCCAGCAGTGAAAGAGTCTATGGCTACACCTTC. The V gene is TRBV2, the J gene TRBJ1-2; D gene ambiguous. CDR3 length equals 12 residues. V was trimmed by 2 bases and J by 4 bases, leaving 5 bases between them. The germline V gene has CDR1 SNHLY and CDR2 FYNNEI.

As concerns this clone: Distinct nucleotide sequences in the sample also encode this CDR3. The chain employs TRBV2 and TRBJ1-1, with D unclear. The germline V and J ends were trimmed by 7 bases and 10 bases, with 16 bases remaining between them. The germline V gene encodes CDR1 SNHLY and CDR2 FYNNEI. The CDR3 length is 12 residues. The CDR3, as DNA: TGTGCCAGCAATACCTACGGGGTCGCAGCTTTCTTT. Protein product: CASNTYGVAAFF.

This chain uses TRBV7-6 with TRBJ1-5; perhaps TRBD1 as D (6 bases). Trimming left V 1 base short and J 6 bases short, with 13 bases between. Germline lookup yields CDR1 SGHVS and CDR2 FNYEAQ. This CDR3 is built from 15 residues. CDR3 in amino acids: CASSLGGGSFQPQHF. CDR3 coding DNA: TGTGCCAGCAGCTTAGGAGGGGGAAGTTTTCAGCCCCAGCATTTT. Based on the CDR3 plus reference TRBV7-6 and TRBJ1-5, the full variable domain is GAGVSQSPRYKVTKRGQDVALRCDPISGHVSLYWYRQALGQGPEFLTYFNYEAQQDKSGLPNDRFSAERPEGSISTLTIQRTEQRDSAMYRCASSLGGGSFQPQHFGDGTRLSIL.

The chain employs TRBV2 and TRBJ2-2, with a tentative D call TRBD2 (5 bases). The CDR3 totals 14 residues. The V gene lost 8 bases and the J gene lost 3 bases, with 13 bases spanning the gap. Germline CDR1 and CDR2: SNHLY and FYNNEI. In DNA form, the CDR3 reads TGTGCCAGCGGAGGAATTGGCGACACCGGGGAGCTGTTTTTT. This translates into CASGGIGDTGELFF.

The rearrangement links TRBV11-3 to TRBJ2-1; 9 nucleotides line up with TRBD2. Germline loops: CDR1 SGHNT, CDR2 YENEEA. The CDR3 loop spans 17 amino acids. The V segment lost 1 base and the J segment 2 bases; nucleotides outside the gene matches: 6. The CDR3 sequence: CASSLGSLAGAYNEQFF. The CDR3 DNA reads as TGTGCCAGCAGCTTAGGTTCGTTAGCGGGAGCCTACAATGAGCAGTTCTTC.

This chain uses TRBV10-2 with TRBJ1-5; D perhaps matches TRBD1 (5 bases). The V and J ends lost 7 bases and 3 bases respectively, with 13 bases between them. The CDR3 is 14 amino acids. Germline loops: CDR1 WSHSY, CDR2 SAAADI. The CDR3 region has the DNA TGCGCCAGCATGAGGGACTTATTCAATCAGCCCCAGCATTTT. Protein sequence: CASMRDLFNQPQHF.

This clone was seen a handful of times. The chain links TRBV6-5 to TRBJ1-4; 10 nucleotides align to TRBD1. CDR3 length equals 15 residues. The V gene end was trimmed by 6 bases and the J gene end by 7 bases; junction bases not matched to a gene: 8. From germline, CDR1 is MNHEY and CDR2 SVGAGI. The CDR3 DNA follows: TGTGCCAGCAGAGAACCGGGACAGGGGTCTGAAAAACTGTTTTTT. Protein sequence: CASREPGQGSEKLFF.

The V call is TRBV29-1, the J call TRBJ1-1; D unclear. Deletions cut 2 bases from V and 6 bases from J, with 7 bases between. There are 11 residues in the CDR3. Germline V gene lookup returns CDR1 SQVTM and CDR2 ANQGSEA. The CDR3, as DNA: TGCAGCGTTGAACCCGGGTCTGAAGCTTTCTTT. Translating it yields CSVEPGSEAFF. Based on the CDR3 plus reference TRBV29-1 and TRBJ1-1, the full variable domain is SAVISQKPSRDICQRGTSLTIQCQVDSQVTMMFWYRQQPGQSLTLIATANQGSEATYESGFVIDKFPISRPNLTFSTLTVSNMSPEDSSIYLCSVEPGSEAFFGQGTRLTVV.

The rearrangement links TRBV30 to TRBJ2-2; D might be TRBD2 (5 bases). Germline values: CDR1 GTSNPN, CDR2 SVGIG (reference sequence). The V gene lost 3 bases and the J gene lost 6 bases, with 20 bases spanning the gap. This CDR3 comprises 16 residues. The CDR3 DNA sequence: TGTGCCTGGAGGCACGGAGGTGGGCAGCCCTCCGGGGAGCTGTTTTTT. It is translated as CAWRHGGGQPSGELFF.

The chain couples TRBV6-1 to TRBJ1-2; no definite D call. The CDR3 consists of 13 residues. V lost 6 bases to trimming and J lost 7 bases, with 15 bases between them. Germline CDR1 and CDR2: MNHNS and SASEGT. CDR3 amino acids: CASSADRVSGYTF. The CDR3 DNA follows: TGTGCCAGCAGCGCCGATCGAGTGAGTGGCTACACCTTC.

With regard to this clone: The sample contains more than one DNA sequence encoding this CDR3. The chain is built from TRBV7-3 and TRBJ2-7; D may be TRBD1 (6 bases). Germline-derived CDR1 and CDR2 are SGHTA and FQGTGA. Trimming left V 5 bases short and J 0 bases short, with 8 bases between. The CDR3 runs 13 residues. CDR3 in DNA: TGTGCCAGCAGCCGGGACAACTCCTACGAGCAGTACTTC. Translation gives CASSRDNSYEQYF. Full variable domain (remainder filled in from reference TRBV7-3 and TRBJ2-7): GAGVSQTPSNKVTEKGKYVELRCDPISGHTALYWYRQSLGQGPEFLIYFQGTGAADDSGLPNDRFFAVRPEGSVSTLKIQRTERGDSAVYLCASSRDNSYEQYFGPGTRLTVT.

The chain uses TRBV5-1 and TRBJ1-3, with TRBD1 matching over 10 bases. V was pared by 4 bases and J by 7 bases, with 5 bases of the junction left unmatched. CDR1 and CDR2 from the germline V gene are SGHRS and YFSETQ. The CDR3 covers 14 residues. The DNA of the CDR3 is TGCGCCAGCAGCGTGGGACAGGGGCTGAACACCATATATTTT. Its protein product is CASSVGQGLNTIYF.

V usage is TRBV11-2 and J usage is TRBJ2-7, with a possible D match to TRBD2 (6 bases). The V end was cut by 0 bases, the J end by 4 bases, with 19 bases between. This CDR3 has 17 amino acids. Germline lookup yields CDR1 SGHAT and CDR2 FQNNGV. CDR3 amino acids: CASSLDMLADTTYEQYF. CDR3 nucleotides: TGTGCCAGCAGCTTAGATATGTTAGCGGACACCACATACGAGCAGTACTTC.

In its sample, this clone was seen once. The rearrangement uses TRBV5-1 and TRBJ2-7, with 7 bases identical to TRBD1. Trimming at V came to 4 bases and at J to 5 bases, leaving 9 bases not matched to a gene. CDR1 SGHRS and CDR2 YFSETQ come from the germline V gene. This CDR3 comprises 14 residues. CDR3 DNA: TGCGCCAGCAGCGGGGACAGCGGTGCGGACGAGCAGTACTTC. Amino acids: CASSGDSGADEQYF.

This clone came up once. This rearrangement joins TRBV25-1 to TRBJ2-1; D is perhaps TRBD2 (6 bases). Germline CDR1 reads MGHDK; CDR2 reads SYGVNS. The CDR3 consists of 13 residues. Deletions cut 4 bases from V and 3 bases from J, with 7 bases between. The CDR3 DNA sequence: TGTGCCAGCAGTGGGGGGGTCTACAATGAGCAGTTCTTC. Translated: CASSGGVYNEQFF.

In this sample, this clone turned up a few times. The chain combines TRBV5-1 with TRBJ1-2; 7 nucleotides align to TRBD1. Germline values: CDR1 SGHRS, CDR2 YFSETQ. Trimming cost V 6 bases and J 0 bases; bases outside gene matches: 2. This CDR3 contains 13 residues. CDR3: CASTGTANYGYTF. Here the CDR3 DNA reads TGCGCCAGCACCGGGACAGCTAACTATGGCTACACCTTC. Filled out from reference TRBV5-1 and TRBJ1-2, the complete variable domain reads KAGVTQTPRYLIKTRGQQVTLSCSPISGHRSVSWYQQTPGQGLQFLFEYFSETQRNKGNFPGRFSGRQFSNSRSEMNVSTLELGDSALYLCASTGTANYGYTFGSGTRLTVV.

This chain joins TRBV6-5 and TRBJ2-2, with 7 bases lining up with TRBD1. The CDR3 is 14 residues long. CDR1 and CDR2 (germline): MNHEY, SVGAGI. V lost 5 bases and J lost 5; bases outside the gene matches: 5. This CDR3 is CASSLFRGTGELFF. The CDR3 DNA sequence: TGTGCCAGCAGTCTCTTCAGGGGGACCGGGGAGCTGTTTTTT.

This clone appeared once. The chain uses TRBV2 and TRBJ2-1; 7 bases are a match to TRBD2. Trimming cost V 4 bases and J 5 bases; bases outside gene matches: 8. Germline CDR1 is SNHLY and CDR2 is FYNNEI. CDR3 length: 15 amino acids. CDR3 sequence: CASSGFRDYDNEQFF. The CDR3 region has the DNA TGTGCCAGCAGTGGATTCCGGGACTACGACAATGAGCAGTTCTTC.